This TCR beta chain is drawn from a study of shared clonotypes between healthy human individuals. CDR1 is SGHTA and CDR2 is FQGNSA in the germline V gene. The CDR3 contains 14 residues. Trimming cost V 4 bases and J 2 bases; bases outside gene matches: 4. Clones were sequenced by immunoSEQ multiplex PCR, and TCRdb holds only the in-frame ones, with some missing. Of roughly 530,000 clones in the sample, 90% to 96% were seen once. General study points: It was the non-shared clonotypes that had lower generation probabilities than clonotypes shared by all four donors.

About this clone itself: Its antigen is not known.

Sequenced: naive CD4+ T cells sorted from blood. Subset described: CD45RA+ positively selected. This TCR was recovered from a woman in her thirties in good health. This sequence joins TRBV7-2 and TRBJ2-5, with 7 bases matching TRBD1. The CDR3 DNA reads TGTGCCAGCAGCTCGGGGACAGCACAAGAGACCCAGTACTTC. This sequence encodes CASSSGTAQETQYF. The full variable domain, with the rest looked up from reference TRBV7-2 and TRBJ2-5, is GAGVSQSPSNKVTEKGKDVELRCDPISGHTALYWYRQSLGQGLEFLIYFQGNSAPDKSGLPSDRFSAERTGGSVSTLTIQRTQQEDSAVYLCASSSGTAQETQYFGPGTRLLVL.